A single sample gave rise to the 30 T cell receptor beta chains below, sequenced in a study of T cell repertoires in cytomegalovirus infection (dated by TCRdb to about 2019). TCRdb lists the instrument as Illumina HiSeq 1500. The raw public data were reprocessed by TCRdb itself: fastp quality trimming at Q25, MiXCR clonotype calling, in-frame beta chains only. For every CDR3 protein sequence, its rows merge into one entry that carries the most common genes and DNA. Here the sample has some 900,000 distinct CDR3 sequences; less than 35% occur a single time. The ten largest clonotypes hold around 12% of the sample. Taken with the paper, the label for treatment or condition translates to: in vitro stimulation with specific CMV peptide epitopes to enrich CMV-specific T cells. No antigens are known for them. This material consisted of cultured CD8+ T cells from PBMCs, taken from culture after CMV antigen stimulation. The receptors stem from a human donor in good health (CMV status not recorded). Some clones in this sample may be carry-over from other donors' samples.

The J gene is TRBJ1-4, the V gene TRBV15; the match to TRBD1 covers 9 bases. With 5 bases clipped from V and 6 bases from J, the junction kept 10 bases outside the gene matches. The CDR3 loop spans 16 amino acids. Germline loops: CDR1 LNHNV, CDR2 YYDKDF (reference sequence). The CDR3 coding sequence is TGTGCCACCAGCCCTCTAGGAAGGGACAGGGATGAAAAACTGTTTTTT. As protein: CATSPLGRDRDEKLFF.

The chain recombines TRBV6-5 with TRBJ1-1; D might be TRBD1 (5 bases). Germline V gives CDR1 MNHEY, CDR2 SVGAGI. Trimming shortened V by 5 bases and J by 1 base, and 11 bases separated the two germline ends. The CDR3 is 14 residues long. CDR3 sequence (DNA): TGTGCCAGCAGTGGGACGGACGAGAACACTGAAGCTTTCTTT. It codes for CASSGTDENTEAFF.

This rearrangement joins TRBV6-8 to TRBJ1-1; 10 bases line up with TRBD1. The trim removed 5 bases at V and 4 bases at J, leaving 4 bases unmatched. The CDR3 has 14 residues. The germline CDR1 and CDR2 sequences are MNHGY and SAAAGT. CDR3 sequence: CASSPDRGPTEAFF. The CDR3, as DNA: TGTGCCAGCAGTCCCGACAGGGGGCCCACTGAAGCTTTCTTT.

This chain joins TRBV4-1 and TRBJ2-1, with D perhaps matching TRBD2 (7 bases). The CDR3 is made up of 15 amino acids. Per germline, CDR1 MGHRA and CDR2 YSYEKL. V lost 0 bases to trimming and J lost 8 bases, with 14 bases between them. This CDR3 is CASSQEVRGADEQFF. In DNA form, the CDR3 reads TGCGCCAGCAGCCAAGAAGTTCGGGGGGCTGATGAGCAGTTCTTC.

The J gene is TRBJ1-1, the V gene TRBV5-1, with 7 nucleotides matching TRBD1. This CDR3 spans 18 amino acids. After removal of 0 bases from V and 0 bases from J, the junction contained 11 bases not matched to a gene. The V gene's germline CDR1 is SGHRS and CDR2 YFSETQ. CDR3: CASSLELTGRGMNTEAFF. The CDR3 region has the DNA TGCGCCAGCAGCTTGGAATTGACAGGGAGAGGAATGAACACTGAAGCTTTCTTT.

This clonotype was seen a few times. The CDR3 region is CASSPRSYGYTF. The CDR3 bases are TGTGCCAGTAGTCCCAGGAGTTATGGCTACACCTTC. V gene TRBV19 combines with J gene TRBJ1-2; D is unresolved. This CDR3 has 12 residues. V was clipped by 5 bases and J by 5 bases, with 9 bases between them. Germline assignment: CDR1 LNHDA and CDR2 SQIVND (reference sequence).

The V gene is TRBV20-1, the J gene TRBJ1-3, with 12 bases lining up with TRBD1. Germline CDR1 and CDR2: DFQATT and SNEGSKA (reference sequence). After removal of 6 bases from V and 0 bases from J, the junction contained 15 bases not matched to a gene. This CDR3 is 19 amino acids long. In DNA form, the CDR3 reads TGCAGTGCCGCGACCGAGGGACAGGGGGCGATCAGCTCTGGAAACACCATATATTTT. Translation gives CSAATEGQGAISSGNTIYF.

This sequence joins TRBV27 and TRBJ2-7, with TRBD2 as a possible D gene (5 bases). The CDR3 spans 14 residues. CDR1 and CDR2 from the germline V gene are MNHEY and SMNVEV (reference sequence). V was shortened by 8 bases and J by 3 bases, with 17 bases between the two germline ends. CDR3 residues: CASGRSGPGYEQYV. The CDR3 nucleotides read TGTGCCAGCGGCCGGAGCGGACCAGGCTACGAGCAGTACGTC.

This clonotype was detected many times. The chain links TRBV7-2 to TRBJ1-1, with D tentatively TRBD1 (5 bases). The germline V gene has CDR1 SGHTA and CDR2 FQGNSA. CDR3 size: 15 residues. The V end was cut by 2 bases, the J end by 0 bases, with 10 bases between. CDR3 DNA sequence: TGTGCCAGCAGCTTACGGGGGACGATGAACACTGAAGCTTTCTTT. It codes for CASSLRGTMNTEAFF.

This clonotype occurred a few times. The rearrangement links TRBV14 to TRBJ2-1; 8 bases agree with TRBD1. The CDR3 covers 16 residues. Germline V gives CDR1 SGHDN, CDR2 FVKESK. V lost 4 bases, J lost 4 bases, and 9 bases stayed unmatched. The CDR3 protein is CASSPLTGTGYNEQFF. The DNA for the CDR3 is TGTGCCAGCAGCCCTCTTACCGGGACAGGTTACAATGAGCAGTTCTTC.

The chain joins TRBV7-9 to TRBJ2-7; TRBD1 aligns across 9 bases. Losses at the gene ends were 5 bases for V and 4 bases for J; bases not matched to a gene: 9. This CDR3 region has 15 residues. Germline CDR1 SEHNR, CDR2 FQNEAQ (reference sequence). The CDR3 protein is CASSPGTGRIYEQYV. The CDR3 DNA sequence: TGTGCCAGCAGCCCCGGGACAGGGAGAATTTACGAGCAGTACGTC.

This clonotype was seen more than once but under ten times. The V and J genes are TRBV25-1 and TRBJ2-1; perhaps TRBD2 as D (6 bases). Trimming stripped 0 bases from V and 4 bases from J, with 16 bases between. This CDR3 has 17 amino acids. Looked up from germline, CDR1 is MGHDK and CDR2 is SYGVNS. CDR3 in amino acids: CASSEYFAGKPYNEQFF. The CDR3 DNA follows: TGTGCCAGCAGTGAATATTTTGCGGGGAAACCTTACAATGAGCAGTTCTTC. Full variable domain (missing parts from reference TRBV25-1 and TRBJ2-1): EADIYQTPRYLVIGTGKKITLECSQTMGHDKMYWYQQDPGMELHLIHYSYGVNSTEKGDLSSESTVSRIRTEHFPLTLESARPSHTSQYLCASSEYFAGKPYNEQFFGPGTRLTVL.

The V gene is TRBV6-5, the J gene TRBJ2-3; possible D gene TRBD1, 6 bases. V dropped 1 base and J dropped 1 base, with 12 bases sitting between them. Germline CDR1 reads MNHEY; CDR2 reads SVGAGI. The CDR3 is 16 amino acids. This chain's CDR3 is CASSYFPKGGTDTQYF. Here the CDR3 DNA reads TGTGCCAGCAGTTACTTCCCGAAGGGGGGCACAGATACGCAGTATTTT.

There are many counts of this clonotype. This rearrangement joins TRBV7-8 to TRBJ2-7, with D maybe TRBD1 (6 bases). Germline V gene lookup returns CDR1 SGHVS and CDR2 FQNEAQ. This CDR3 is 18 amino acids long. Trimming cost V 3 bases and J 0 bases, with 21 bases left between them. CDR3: CASSFPARDIDISYEQYV. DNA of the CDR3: TGTGCCAGCAGCTTCCCTGCCCGGGACATTGACATCTCCTACGAGCAGTACGTC.

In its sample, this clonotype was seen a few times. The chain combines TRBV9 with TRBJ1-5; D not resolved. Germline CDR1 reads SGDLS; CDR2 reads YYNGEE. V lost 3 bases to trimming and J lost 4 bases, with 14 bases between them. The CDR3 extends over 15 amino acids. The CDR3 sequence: CASSEGPSRNQPQHF. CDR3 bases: TGTGCCAGCAGCGAGGGCCCCTCCAGGAATCAGCCCCAGCATTTT. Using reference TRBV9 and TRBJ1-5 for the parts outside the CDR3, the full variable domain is DSGVTQTPKHLITATGQRVTLRCSPRSGDLSVYWYQQSLDQGLQFLIQYYNGEERAKGNILERFSAQQFPDLHSELNLSSLELGDSALYFCASSEGPSRNQPQHFGDGTRLSIL.

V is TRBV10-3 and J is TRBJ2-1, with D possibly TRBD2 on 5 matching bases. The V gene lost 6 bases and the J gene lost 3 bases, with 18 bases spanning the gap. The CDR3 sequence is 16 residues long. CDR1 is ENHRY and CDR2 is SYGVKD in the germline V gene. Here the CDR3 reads CAIRDLEEAYYNEQFF. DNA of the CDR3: TGTGCCATCAGGGACCTAGAGGAGGCTTACTACAATGAGCAGTTCTTC.

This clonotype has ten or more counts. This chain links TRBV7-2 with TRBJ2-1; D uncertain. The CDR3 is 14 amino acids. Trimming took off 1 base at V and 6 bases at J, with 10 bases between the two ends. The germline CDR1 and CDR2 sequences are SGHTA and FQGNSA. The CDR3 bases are TGTGCCAGCAGCTTAGAAAGGGTCCCCAATGAGCAGTTCTTC. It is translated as CASSLERVPNEQFF.

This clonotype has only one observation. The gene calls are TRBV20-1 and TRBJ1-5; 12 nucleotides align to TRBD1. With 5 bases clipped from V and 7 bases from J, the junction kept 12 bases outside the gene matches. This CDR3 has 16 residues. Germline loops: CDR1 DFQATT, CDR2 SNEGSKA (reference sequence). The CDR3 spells CSAGPGQGADGQPQHF. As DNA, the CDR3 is TGCAGTGCTGGCCCGGGACAGGGGGCGGATGGCCAGCCCCAGCATTTT.

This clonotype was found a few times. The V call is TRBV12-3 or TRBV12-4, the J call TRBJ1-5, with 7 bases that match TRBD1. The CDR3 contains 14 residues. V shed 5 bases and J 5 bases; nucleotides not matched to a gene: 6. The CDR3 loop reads CASSLDRDDQPQHF. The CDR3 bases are TGTGCCAGCAGTCTTGACAGGGACGATCAGCCCCAGCATTTT.

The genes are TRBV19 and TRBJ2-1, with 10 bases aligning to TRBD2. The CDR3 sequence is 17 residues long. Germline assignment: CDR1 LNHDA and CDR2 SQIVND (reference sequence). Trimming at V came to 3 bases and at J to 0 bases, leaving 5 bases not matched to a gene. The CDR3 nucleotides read TGTGCCAGTAGTATCTTTAGCGGGGGGAGCTCCTACAATGAGCAGTTCTTC. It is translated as CASSIFSGGSSYNEQFF.

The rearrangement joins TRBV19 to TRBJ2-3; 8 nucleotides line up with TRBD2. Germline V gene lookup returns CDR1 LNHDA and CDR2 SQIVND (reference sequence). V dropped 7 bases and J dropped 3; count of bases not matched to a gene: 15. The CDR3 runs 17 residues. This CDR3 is CASTSGGLSSPTDTQYF. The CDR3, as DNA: TGTGCCAGTACATCGGGGGGGCTTTCGAGCCCGACAGATACGCAGTATTTT.

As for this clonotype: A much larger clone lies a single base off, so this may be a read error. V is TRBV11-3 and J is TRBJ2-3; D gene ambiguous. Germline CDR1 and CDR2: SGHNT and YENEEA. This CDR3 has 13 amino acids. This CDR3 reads CVSSLSFTDTQYF. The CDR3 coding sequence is TGTGTCAGCAGCTTAAGTTTCACAGATACGCAGTATTTT.

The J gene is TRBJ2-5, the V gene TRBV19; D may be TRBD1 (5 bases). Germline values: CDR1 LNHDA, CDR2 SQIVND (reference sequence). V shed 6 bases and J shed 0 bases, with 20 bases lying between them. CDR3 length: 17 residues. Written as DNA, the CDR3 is TGTGCCAGTAGCAACGACAGCCCGGTCGAGTACCAAGAGACCCAGTACTTC. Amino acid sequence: CASSNDSPVEYQETQYF.

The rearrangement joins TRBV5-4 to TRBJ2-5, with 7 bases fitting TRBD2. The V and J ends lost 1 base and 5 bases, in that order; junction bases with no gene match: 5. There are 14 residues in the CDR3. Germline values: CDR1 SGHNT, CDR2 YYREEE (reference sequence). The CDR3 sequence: CASSLIGEGETQYF. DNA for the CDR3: TGTGCCAGCAGCTTGATTGGGGAGGGGGAGACCCAGTACTTC.

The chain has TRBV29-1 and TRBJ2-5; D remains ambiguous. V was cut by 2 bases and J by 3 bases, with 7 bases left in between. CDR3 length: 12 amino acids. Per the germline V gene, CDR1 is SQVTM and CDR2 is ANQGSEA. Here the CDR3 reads CSVELAEETQYF. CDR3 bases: TGCAGCGTTGAATTGGCAGAAGAGACCCAGTACTTC.

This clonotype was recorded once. The CDR3 coding sequence is TGCGCCAGCAGCTTTCAGCGGGGGCCCCTCACAGATACGCAGTATTTT. Protein sequence: CASSFQRGPLTDTQYF. The chain carries TRBV5-1 and TRBJ2-3; 8 positions agree with TRBD2. This CDR3 contains 16 residues. Germline-derived CDR1 and CDR2 are SGHRS and YFSETQ. V lost 2 bases to trimming and J lost 2 bases; unmatched junction nucleotides: 7.

The CDR3 loop is CASNVATNTGELFF. The CDR3 coding sequence is TGTGCCAGCAACGTCGCGACGAACACCGGGGAGCTGTTTTTT. This sequence joins TRBV2 and TRBJ2-2; D not resolved. This CDR3 contains 14 residues. Per germline, CDR1 SNHLY and CDR2 FYNNEI. V lost 7 bases and J 0 bases, leaving 9 bases between the germline ends.

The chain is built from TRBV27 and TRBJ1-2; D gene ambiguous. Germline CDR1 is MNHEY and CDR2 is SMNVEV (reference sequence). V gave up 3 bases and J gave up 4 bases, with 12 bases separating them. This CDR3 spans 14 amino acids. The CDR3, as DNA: TGTGCCAGCAGTTTCAATTTATTTACCTATGGCTACACCTTC. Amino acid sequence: CASSFNLFTYGYTF.

CDR3 nucleotides: TGTGCCAGCAGCTTGGAGGAGGGGGCCCCGAGGGAGCAGTACTTC. It yields the protein CASSLEEGAPREQYF. The chain combines TRBV7-4 with TRBJ2-7; maybe TRBD1 (7 bases). Looked up from germline, CDR1 is SGHVT and CDR2 is SQSDAQ. The V end lost 3 bases, the J end lost 7 bases, and 19 bases lay between the germline ends. The CDR3 extends over 15 amino acids.

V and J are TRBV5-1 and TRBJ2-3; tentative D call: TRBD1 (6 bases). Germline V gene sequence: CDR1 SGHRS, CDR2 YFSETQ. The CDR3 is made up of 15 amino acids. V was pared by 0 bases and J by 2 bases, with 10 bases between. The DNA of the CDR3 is TGCGCCAGCAGCTTGGGGACAGTGAACACAGATACGCAGTATTTT. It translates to CASSLGTVNTDTQYF.